This T cell receptor beta chain was sequenced for a study of OX40 agonist ivuxolimab in advanced cancers. For context, the study as a whole: The costimulatory receptor OX40 (CD134) was targeted by ivuxolimab, a fully human IgG2 agonistic monoclonal antibody. Peripheral TCRbeta sequencing aimed to test whether ivuxolimab altered TCR sequence diversity and caused clonal T-cell expansion. The dose-escalation cohort was almost 85% male with a mean age of about 60 years, ranging from roughly 23 to 85. Prior anti-PD-1, anti-PD-L1 or anti-CTLA-4 therapy was permitted, and checkpoint inhibitors had been received by roughly 40% of dose-escalation patients. Intravenous ivuxolimab was administered to patients every 2 weeks at six dose levels: 0.01, 0.1, 0.3, 1.5, 3 and 10 mg/kg. The monotherapy dose-escalation portion (N of about 47 patients) of the phase I ivuxolimab trial is reported in the paper. Of the roughly 51 patients in dose escalation, approximately 20 had hepatocellular carcinoma, some 15 had melanoma, 9 had renal cell carcinoma and 9 had head and neck cancer. Partial responses were achieved by three dose-escalation patients, of whom one had hepatocellular carcinoma and two had cutaneous melanoma. Broader findings and caveats from the paper: Clonal expansion of both CD4+ and CD8+ blood T cells was observed from baseline to week 6 at doses 0.1 to 3.0 mg/kg. Low levels of normalized T-cell clonal expansion were also seen in some patients who did not respond. The antigen specificity of the peripheral T cells that underwent clonal expansion was not determined. In the 0.1-3.0 mg/kg groups, partial responders were among the patients with the lowest normalized peripheral clonal expansion, particularly in CD8+ T cells. After ivuxolimab, expanded clones were on average more numerous among CD8+ T cells than among CD4+ T cells.

Patients with autoimmune disease history or receiving systemic immunosuppression were excluded from the trial. Peripheral blood for TCR sequencing was collected from all dose cohorts at baseline, on cycle 4 day 1, and on cycle 7 day 1. Samples came from an open-label, multicenter, first-in-human phase I dose-escalation trial of ivuxolimab. The trial enrolled adults with locally advanced or metastatic head and neck squamous cell, hepatocellular, melanoma or renal cell carcinoma. CD4+ and CD8+ T cells were sorted separately from peripheral blood before TCR sequencing. Details on this clone: No antigen is known for it. Base qualities are not provided; no much larger clone lies one nucleotide away.

Genomic DNA was isolated from the sorted cells so that the TCRbeta CDR3 region could be sequenced. TCRbeta CDR3 regions were sequenced using the immunoSEQ Assay. The clones in this table, taken by TCRdb from immuneACCESS, are in-frame only. Not every clone is retained; where verified, under half of the shortfall comes from an unresolved V gene, and the cause of the rest is unknown. The sample table holds tens of thousands of clones, of which around nine tenths were seen once. The biggest ten clones account for about 10% of the sample. The sequencing here drew on CD4+ or CD8+ T cells sorted from blood, taken in a trial of the OX40 agonist ivuxolimab. The TCR was taken from an adult with an advanced solid tumor such as melanoma, head and neck, liver or kidney cancer.

The sequenced DNA: TGTGCCAGCAGTCCCGCCGGGACGGCATCCTACGAGCAGTACTTC. Protein translation: CASSPAGTASYEQYF. The chain was built from TRBV28 and TRBJ2-7; the D assignment is uncertain and may be TRBD1 or TRBD2, with 5 bases supporting each. The CDR3, cysteine through phenylalanine, is 15 amino acids long. Only the CDR3 DNA stays, 45 bases, in frame from base 1. V is cut by 5 bases and J by 1 base, and the space between the germline ends is 15 bases. The germline V gene supplies CDR1 MDHEN and CDR2 SYDVKM.